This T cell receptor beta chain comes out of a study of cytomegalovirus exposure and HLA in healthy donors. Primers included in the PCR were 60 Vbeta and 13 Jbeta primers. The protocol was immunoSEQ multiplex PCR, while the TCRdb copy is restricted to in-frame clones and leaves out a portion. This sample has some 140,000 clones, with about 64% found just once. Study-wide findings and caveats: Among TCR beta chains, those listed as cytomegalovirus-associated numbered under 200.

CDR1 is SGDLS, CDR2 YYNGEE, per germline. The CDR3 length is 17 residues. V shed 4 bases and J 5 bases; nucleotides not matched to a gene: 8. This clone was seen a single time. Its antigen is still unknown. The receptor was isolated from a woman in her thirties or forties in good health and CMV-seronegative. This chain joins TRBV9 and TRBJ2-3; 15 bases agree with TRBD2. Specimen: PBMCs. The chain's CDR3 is CASSQGLAGGGRDTQYF. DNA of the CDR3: TGTGCCAGCAGCCAGGGACTAGCGGGGGGAGGTAGAGATACGCAGTATTTT.